These 32 T cell receptor beta chains share one sample of origin, sequenced in a study of blood T cell repertoires in COVID-19. Method: immunoSEQ multiplex PCR; TCRdb's copy keeps in-frame clones and lacks some. The table lists roughly 200,000 clones, less than 85% of them singletons, with approximately 19% in the top ten. The sequencing sample was made of PBMCs or T cells enriched from blood (not recorded which). Receptor source: a man aged 40-50 years who had recovered from COVID-19.

V gene TRBV4-2 combines with J gene TRBJ1-2; D possibly corresponds to TRBD1 (5 bases). V was trimmed by 0 bases and J by 8 bases, leaving 19 bases between them. The germline V gene encodes CDR1 LGHNA and CDR2 YNFKEQ. This CDR3 contains 16 residues. CDR3 sequence (DNA): TGTGCCAGCAGCCAAGATCTTCAGGGAAGGGTAAAAGGCTACACCTTC. Translated, it gives CASSQDLQGRVKGYTF.

The gene calls are TRBV29-1 and TRBJ2-6, with a weak D call TRBD1 (5 bases). V was shortened by 4 bases and J by 1 base, with 11 bases between the two germline ends. CDR1 and CDR2 from the germline V gene are SQVTM and ANQGSEA. CDR3 length: 15 amino acids. In DNA, the CDR3 is TGCAGCGTTGCAGGGATTTCGTCTGGGGCCAACGTCCTGACTTTC. Its protein is CSVAGISSGANVLTF.

This rearrangement joins TRBV20-1 to TRBJ1-2; D call uncertain. The V gene lost 3 bases and the J gene lost 5 bases, with 10 bases spanning the gap. Germline V gene lookup returns CDR1 DFQATT and CDR2 SNEGSKA (reference sequence). The CDR3 has 12 amino acids. The CDR3 here is CSASRQEYGYTF. DNA of the CDR3: TGCAGTGCTAGTCGGCAGGAATATGGCTACACCTTC.

The chain couples TRBV9 to TRBJ2-1, with D perhaps TRBD2 (6 bases). V was clipped by 4 bases and J by 5 bases, with 16 bases between them. Germline loops: CDR1 SGDLS, CDR2 YYNGEE. The CDR3 runs 15 residues. Written as DNA, the CDR3 is TGTGCCAGCAGCTCCCCCGGGGGATGGGACAATGAGCAGTTCTTC. Translating gives CASSSPGGWDNEQFF.

The chain is built from TRBV29-1 and TRBJ1-2, with D perhaps TRBD1 (5 bases). This CDR3 contains 11 residues. V dropped 6 bases and J dropped 4 bases, with 9 bases sitting between them. Germline-derived CDR1 and CDR2 are SQVTM and ANQGSEA. The CDR3 bases are TGCAGCGTGCCGACAGCCTATGGCTACACCTTC. Translating gives CSVPTAYGYTF.

J is TRBJ2-5 and V is TRBV4-3, with D perhaps matching TRBD1 (6 bases). V was cut by 0 bases and J by 3 bases, with 11 bases left in between. Germline V gene lookup returns CDR1 LGHNA and CDR2 YSLEER. The CDR3 length is 15 residues. This chain's CDR3 is CASSQESRGEETQYF. The CDR3 region has the DNA TGCGCCAGCAGCCAAGAAAGCAGGGGAGAAGAGACCCAGTACTTC.

V is TRBV6-4 and J is TRBJ2-7; 11 nucleotides line up with TRBD1. This CDR3 spans 15 amino acids. V shed 3 bases, J shed 4 bases, and the junction held 5 bases outside the gene matches. CDR1 MRHNA and CDR2 SNTAGT come from the germline V gene. The CDR3 nucleotides read TGTGCCAGCAGTGATTCGGACAGGGGGCGGTACGAGCAGTACTTC. It yields the protein CASSDSDRGRYEQYF.

The CDR3 loop is CASSLLSGFPTDTQYF. The CDR3 coding sequence is TGCGCCAGCAGCTTACTTAGCGGGTTCCCCACAGATACGCAGTATTTT. The rearrangement links TRBV5-1 to TRBJ2-3; 7 bases are shared with TRBD2. V lost 2 bases to trimming and J lost 2 bases; unmatched junction nucleotides: 8. Germline lookup yields CDR1 SGHRS and CDR2 YFSETQ. The CDR3 contains 16 residues.

This clone was seen a single time. The V call is TRBV2, the J call TRBJ1-4; possible D gene TRBD1, 6 bases. Germline lookup yields CDR1 SNHLY and CDR2 FYNNEI. The CDR3 is made up of 14 amino acids. V was clipped by 5 bases and J by 7 bases, with 14 bases between them. The CDR3 loop reads CASSLTGKSEKLFF. The CDR3 DNA sequence: TGTGCCAGCAGTCTCACAGGGAAGAGTGAAAAACTGTTTTTT.

This rearrangement joins TRBV18 to TRBJ1-4; D remains ambiguous. In germline, CDR1 is KGHSH, CDR2 LQKENI. CDR3 length: 13 residues. V dropped 4 bases and J dropped 8 bases, with 11 bases sitting between them. CDR3 residues: CASSHDPGEKLFF. DNA of the CDR3: TGTGCCAGCTCACACGACCCAGGCGAAAAACTGTTTTTT.

The V gene is TRBV11-2, the J gene TRBJ2-1; D might be TRBD2 (6 bases). This CDR3 is 16 amino acids long. Germline CDR1 is SGHAT and CDR2 is FQNNGV. Between the trimmed V and J ends, which lost 1 base and 4 bases, there was a span of 14 bases. The CDR3 DNA follows: TGTGCCAGCAGCTTAGTGGCGGGGTCGCGATACAATGAGCAGTTCTTC. Translation: CASSLVAGSRYNEQFF. Complete variable domain (other parts from reference TRBV11-2 and TRBJ2-1): EAGVAQSPRYKIIEKRQSVAFWCNPISGHATLYWYQQILGQGPKLLIQFQNNGVVDDSQLPKDRFSAERLKGVDSTLKIQPAKLEDSAVYLCASSLVAGSRYNEQFFGPGTRLTVL.

In the case of this clone: Other DNA sequences in this specimen translate into the identical CDR3. This rearrangement joins TRBV2 to TRBJ1-2; D unresolved. Germline CDR1 is SNHLY and CDR2 is FYNNEI. V was clipped by 3 bases and J by 2 bases, with 7 bases between them. The CDR3 is 13 amino acids. The DNA for the CDR3 is TGTGCCAGCAGTGAGGGGAGCAACTATGGCTACACCTTC. Residues: CASSEGSNYGYTF.

The chain links TRBV7-6 to TRBJ2-1; D gene uncertain. Deletions cut 2 bases from V and 0 bases from J, with 11 bases between. The CDR3 covers 16 residues. The germline CDR1 and CDR2 sequences are SGHVS and FNYEAQ. CDR3 sequence reads: CASSLLTGSSYNEQFF. Written as DNA, the CDR3 is TGTGCCAGCAGCTTACTGACTGGAAGCTCCTACAATGAGCAGTTCTTC.

In its sample, this clone was seen once. The chain employs TRBV4-2 and TRBJ1-2; TRBD1 is a possible D gene (5 bases). V lost 0 bases and J 6 bases, leaving 14 bases between the germline ends. Germline-derived CDR1 and CDR2 are LGHNA and YNFKEQ. This CDR3 has 15 residues. CDR3: CASSQDWQGYDGYTF. CDR3 nucleotide sequence: TGTGCCAGCAGCCAAGACTGGCAGGGATACGATGGCTACACCTTC.

This clone was detected only once. The chain has TRBV6-4 and TRBJ1-1; tentatively, D is TRBD1 (5 bases). CDR3 length equals 14 residues. Trimming removed 11 bases from V and 1 base from J, with 17 bases in between. In germline, CDR1 is MRHNA, CDR2 SNTAGT. The CDR3 nucleotides are TGTGCCCCCTCCTGGGGGGGTGGGAACACTGAAGCTTTCTTT. Its protein is CAPSWGGGNTEAFF.

The V gene is TRBV4-1, the J gene TRBJ1-4; 8 bases map to TRBD1. The germline V gene has CDR1 MGHRA and CDR2 YSYEKL. The CDR3 is 15 amino acids. V lost 2 bases, J lost 8 bases, and 7 bases stayed unmatched. DNA of the CDR3: TGCGCCAGCAGCCAACCGCAGGGGGCTTGGGAAAAACTGTTTTTT. As protein: CASSQPQGAWEKLFF.

The V call is TRBV30, the J call TRBJ1-1; no definite D call. The CDR3 runs to 12 residues. The germline V gene encodes CDR1 GTSNPN and CDR2 SVGIG (reference sequence). Trimming took off 0 bases at V and 8 bases at J, with 10 bases between the two ends. The CDR3 bases are TGTGCCTGGAGTGTAGATAGTCCGGAAGCTTTCTTT. This translates into CAWSVDSPEAFF.

The genes are TRBV7-9 and TRBJ1-4; D unclear. Germline V gene lookup returns CDR1 SEHNR and CDR2 FQNEAQ (reference sequence). This CDR3 has 14 amino acids. The V and J ends lost 4 bases and 3 bases respectively, with 9 bases between them. As DNA, the CDR3 is TGTGCCAGCAGCTCCGGTTCGGCTAATGAAAAACTGTTTTTT. Amino acids: CASSSGSANEKLFF.

This clone was observed a few times. This rearrangement joins TRBV7-2 to TRBJ2-4; perhaps TRBD1 as D (5 bases). CDR1 SGHTA and CDR2 FQGNSA come from the germline V gene. V lost 5 bases to trimming and J lost 0 bases, with 8 bases between them. This CDR3 spans 14 amino acids. The CDR3 sequence: CASSARGAKNIQYF. The CDR3 DNA sequence: TGTGCCAGCAGCGCAAGGGGAGCCAAAAACATTCAGTACTTC.

V usage is TRBV11-3 and J usage is TRBJ2-2; D unresolved. V was clipped by 5 bases and J by 4 bases, with 11 bases between them. The CDR3 totals 14 residues. Germline V lookup: CDR1 SGHNT, CDR2 YENEEA. The CDR3 sequence is CASSRDQRTGELFF. The DNA for the CDR3 is TGTGCCAGCAGCCGAGATCAGCGCACCGGGGAGCTGTTTTTT.

The CDR3 is CASSQGALMNTEAFF. The CDR3 DNA follows: TGCGCCAGCAGCCAAGGTGCACTCATGAACACTGAAGCTTTCTTT. The J gene is TRBJ1-1, the V gene TRBV4-1; D is undetermined. V was clipped by 1 base and J by 0 bases, with 9 bases between them. The length of the CDR3 is 15 residues. The germline gives CDR1 MGHRA, CDR2 YSYEKL.

The sample holds many counts of this clone. J is TRBJ2-7 and V is TRBV24-1; D is perhaps TRBD1 (6 bases). Germline CDR1 reads KGHDR; CDR2 reads SFDVKD. V was pared by 4 bases and J by 0 bases, with 9 bases between. This CDR3 spans 14 amino acids. This CDR3 is CATSDPDSSYEQYF. Here the CDR3 DNA reads TGTGCCACCAGTGACCCGGACAGCTCCTACGAGCAGTACTTC.

The count of this clone is one. This rearrangement joins TRBV5-6 to TRBJ2-5, with TRBD1 matching 7 bases. V was clipped by 4 bases and J by 0 bases; unmatched bases: 3. Germline V CDR1 and CDR2: SGHDT, YYEEEE. The CDR3 covers 14 residues. The chain's CDR3 is CASSRDSYQETQYF. In DNA, the CDR3 is TGTGCCAGCAGCCGGGACAGCTACCAAGAGACCCAGTACTTC.

V is TRBV6-5 and J is TRBJ1-1; D possibly corresponds to TRBD1 (5 bases). The CDR3 is made up of 15 amino acids. V dropped 2 bases and J dropped 4 bases, with 14 bases sitting between them. Germline CDR1 reads MNHEY; CDR2 reads SVGAGI. The CDR3 bases are TGTGCCAGCAGTTACGAAGGGGAAAGGAGCACTGAAGCTTTCTTT. Its translation is CASSYEGERSTEAFF.

This clone was detected only once. V and J are TRBV9 and TRBJ2-7; 13 bases are a match to TRBD2. The CDR3 is 17 residues long. Per the germline V gene, CDR1 is SGDLS and CDR2 is YYNGEE. J gave up 5 bases and V 4 bases, and 12 bases lay outside the gene matches. CDR3 nucleotides: TGTGCCAGCAGCCCTCTAAGGGGACTAGCGGGAATTCACGAGCAGTACTTC. This codes for CASSPLRGLAGIHEQYF.

The rearrangement uses TRBV3-1 (or the pseudogene TRBV3-2) and TRBJ2-2, with 7 positions matching TRBD2. This CDR3 contains 18 residues. Per germline, CDR1 LGHDT and CDR2 YNNKEL (reference sequence). The V segment lost 6 bases and the J segment 4 bases; nucleotides outside the gene matches: 17. CDR3 sequence: CASSQGAWGRASTGELFF. The DNA of the CDR3 is TGTGCCAGCAGTCAGGGAGCGTGGGGGAGGGCCAGCACCGGGGAGCTGTTTTTT.

V is TRBV3-1 (or the pseudogene TRBV3-2) and J is TRBJ2-7; D ambiguous. CDR1 LGHDT and CDR2 YNNKEL come from the germline V gene (reference sequence). V dropped 0 bases and J dropped 2 bases, with 17 bases sitting between them. The CDR3 loop spans 17 amino acids. CDR3: CASSQDLGGNVAYEQYF. The CDR3 DNA sequence: TGTGCCAGCAGCCAAGATCTCGGCGGCAACGTAGCCTACGAGCAGTACTTC.

The chain joins TRBV29-1 to TRBJ2-2; 11 bases match TRBD1. CDR1 and CDR2 (germline): SQVTM, ANQGSEA. V lost 6 bases to trimming and J lost 6 bases; unmatched junction nucleotides: 6. The length of the CDR3 is 14 residues. CDR3 nucleotides: TGCAGCGTGAGGACAGGGGGCTTATCCGGGGAGCTGTTTTTT. Its protein product is CSVRTGGLSGELFF.

The chain recombines TRBV18 with TRBJ1-1; TRBD1 is a possible D gene (6 bases). The CDR3 runs to 14 residues. Germline values: CDR1 KGHSH, CDR2 LQKENI. Trimming shortened V by 3 bases and J by 1 base, and 9 bases separated the two germline ends. The CDR3 here is CASSPRTANTEAFF. CDR3 bases: TGTGCCAGCTCACCTCGGACAGCGAACACTGAAGCTTTCTTT.

The chain combines TRBV6-1 with TRBJ2-7; D ambiguous. Germline V CDR1 and CDR2: MNHNS, SASEGT. The length of the CDR3 is 15 residues. Trimming stripped 1 base from V and 3 bases from J, with 13 bases between. DNA for the CDR3: TGTGCCAGCAGTGAAGTCCGGCGGCTTAGCTACGAGCAGTACTTC. As protein: CASSEVRRLSYEQYF.

The chain is built from TRBV7-2 and TRBJ1-3; 9 bases align to TRBD1. The CDR3 totals 15 residues. CDR1 and CDR2 (germline): SGHTA, FQGNSA. The V gene end was trimmed by 0 bases and the J gene end by 7 bases; junction bases not matched to a gene: 4. CDR3 in amino acids: CASSLAQGAGNTIYF. The DNA for the CDR3 is TGTGCCAGCAGCTTAGCACAGGGGGCAGGGAACACCATATATTTT.

In its sample, this clone was seen once. This chain links TRBV28 with TRBJ2-6; a possible D gene is TRBD2 (6 bases). Trimming shortened V by 5 bases and J by 10 bases, and 18 bases separated the two germline ends. The CDR3 is made up of 15 amino acids. Germline V gene lookup returns CDR1 MDHEN and CDR2 SYDVKM. CDR3 region: CASSIRGRTINVLTF. The CDR3 DNA is TGTGCCAGCAGTATCCGGGGCAGGACTATAAACGTCCTGACTTTC.